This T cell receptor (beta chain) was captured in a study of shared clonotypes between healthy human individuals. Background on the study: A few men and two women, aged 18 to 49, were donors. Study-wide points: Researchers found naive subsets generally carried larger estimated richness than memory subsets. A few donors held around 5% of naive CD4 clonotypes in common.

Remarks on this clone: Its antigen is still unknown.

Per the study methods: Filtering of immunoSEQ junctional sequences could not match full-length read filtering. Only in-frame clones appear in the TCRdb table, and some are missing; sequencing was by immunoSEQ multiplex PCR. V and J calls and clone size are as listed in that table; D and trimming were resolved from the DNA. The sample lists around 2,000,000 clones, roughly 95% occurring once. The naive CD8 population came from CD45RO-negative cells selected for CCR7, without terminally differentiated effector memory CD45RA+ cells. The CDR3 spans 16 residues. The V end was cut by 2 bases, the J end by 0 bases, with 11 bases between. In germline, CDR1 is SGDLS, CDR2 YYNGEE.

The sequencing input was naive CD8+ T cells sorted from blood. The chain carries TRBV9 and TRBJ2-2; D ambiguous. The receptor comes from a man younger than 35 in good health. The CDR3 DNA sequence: TGTGCCAGCAGCGTTACCAGGTTCGCGAACACCGGGGAGCTGTTTTTT. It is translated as CASSVTRFANTGELFF.